This T cell receptor beta chain originates from a study of T cell repertoires in cytomegalovirus infection. Overall study: Public TCR beta signatures were indicative of both CMV infection and a matching HLA type.

TCRdb reanalysed the reads using MiXCR and keeps one entry per CDR3 protein. The sample lists about 300,000 distinct CDR3 sequences, 9.6% occurring once. This clonotype was seen repeatedly, ten times or more. V was cut by 4 bases and J by 8 bases, with 17 bases left in between. Germline V CDR1 and CDR2: SNHLY, FYNNEI. This CDR3 spans 15 amino acids. The genes are TRBV2 and TRBJ1-4, with a weak D call TRBD1 (6 bases). The sequence came from a human donor in good health (CMV status not recorded). Some clones in this sample may be carry-over from other donors' samples. Sequenced material: PBMCs. The CDR3 nucleotides read TGTGCCAGCAGTGTAAGACAGGTAAAAGGAGAAAAACTGTTTTTT. Its protein product is CASSVRQVKGEKLFF. Based on the CDR3 plus reference TRBV2 and TRBJ1-4, the full variable domain is EPEVTQTPSHQVTQMGQEVILRCVPISNHLYFYWYRQILGQKVEFLVSFYNNEISEKSEIFDDQFSVERPDGSNFTLKIRSTKLEDSAMYFCASSVRQVKGEKLFFGSGTQLSVL.